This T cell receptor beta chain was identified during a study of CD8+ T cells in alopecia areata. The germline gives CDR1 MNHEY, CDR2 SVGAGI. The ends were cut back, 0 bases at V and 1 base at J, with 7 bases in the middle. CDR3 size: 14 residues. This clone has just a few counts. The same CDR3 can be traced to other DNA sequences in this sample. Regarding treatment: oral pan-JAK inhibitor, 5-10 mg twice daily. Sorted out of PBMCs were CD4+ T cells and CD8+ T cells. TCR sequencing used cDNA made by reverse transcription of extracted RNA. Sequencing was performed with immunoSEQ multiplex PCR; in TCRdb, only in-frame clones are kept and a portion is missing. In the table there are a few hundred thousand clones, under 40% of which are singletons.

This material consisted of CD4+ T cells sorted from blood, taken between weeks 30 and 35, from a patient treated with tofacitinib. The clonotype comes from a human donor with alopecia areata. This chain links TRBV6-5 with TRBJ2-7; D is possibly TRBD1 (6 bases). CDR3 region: CASSYSGASYEQYF. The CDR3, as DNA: TGTGCCAGCAGTTACTCGGGGGCGTCCTACGAGCAGTACTTC.